This T cell receptor beta chain was captured in a study of T cells in Graves' hyperthyroidism and ophthalmopathy. Overall study results and limits: Most thyroid clonotypes expanded above 0.001 appeared in blood too.

From RNA transcripts, TCR beta CDR3 regions were amplified. The HTBI primer set served for first-round RT-PCR of the TCR CDR3. A single record per CDR3 protein comes from TCRdb applying MiXCR to the multiplex PCR reads. This table has roughly 580,000 distinct CDR3 sequences, 46% appearing once. This clonotype was recorded at least ten times. Its antigen is unknown. This CDR3 has 13 amino acids. Trimming cost V 0 bases and J 10 bases; bases outside gene matches: 5. Germline values: CDR1 SGHVS, CDR2 FQNEAQ. Used for diagnoses were clinical symptoms, serum thyroxine and TRAb, thyroid ultrasound and orbital computed tomography.

The chain uses TRBV7-8 and TRBJ1-1, with TRBD1 matching 7 bases. This sequence originates from a woman between 18 and 30 years old with Graves' hyperthyroidism. Sequenced sample: peripheral blood or thyroid tissue (not recorded which). The CDR3 sequence: CASSLAPGGSAFF. In nucleotides, the CDR3 is TGTGCCAGCAGCTTAGCCCCAGGGGGATCAGCTTTCTTT.